This TCR beta chain was sequenced in a study of shared clonotypes between healthy human individuals. Method: immunoSEQ multiplex PCR; TCRdb's copy keeps in-frame clones and lacks some. The sample yields about 320,000 clones, about nine tenths seen once. The V gene's germline CDR1 is SGDLS and CDR2 YYNGEE. CDR3 size: 16 residues. V gave up 2 bases and J gave up 2 bases; unmatched junction bases: 2. V and J are TRBV9 and TRBJ2-7; TRBD2 agrees at 15 bases. The TCR sequence derives from a man between 18 and 35 years old in good health. The source material was memory CD8+ T cells sorted from blood. As for subset: CD45RO+ cells pooled with CCR7-negative TemRA cells. This CDR3 reads CASSVGLAGGTYEQYF. CDR3 sequence (DNA): TGTGCCAGCAGCGTCGGACTAGCGGGAGGGACCTACGAGCAGTACTTC.